This T cell receptor (beta chain) was observed in a study of cytomegalovirus exposure and HLA in healthy donors. The CDR3 has 13 amino acids. V lost 0 bases to trimming and J lost 9 bases, with 7 bases between them. Per the germline V gene, CDR1 is SGHKS and CDR2 is YYEKEE (reference sequence). Profiling relied on immunoSEQ multiplex PCR, and the TCRdb table lists in-frame clones only, not all of them. The sample has about 120,000 clones; less than 90% are singletons. From the roughly 120-subject validation cohort, which was separate from the roughly 670-subject first cohort, the donors were drawn. This rearrangement joins TRBV5-5 to TRBJ1-6, with D uncertain. This TCR derives from a man younger than 35 in good health and CMV-seropositive. The sequenced sample was PBMCs. The CDR3 DNA is TGTGCCAGCAGCTTGGAGCGGGGTTCACCCCTCCACTTT. Its protein is CASSLERGSPLHF.